The next 8 T cell receptor beta chains were all read from a single sample in a study of cytomegalovirus exposure and HLA in healthy donors. A multiplex PCR was run with 60 Vbeta primers and 13 Jbeta primers. Clones were read by immunoSEQ multiplex PCR, and TCRdb kept only the in-frame ones, dropping some. The table includes approximately 210,000 clones, about 81% detected once. The sample consisted of PBMCs. All receptors derive from a man between 40 and 49 years old in good health and CMV-seropositive.

The rearrangement links TRBV29-1 to TRBJ2-2, with 9 positions matching TRBD1. Germline V gene sequence: CDR1 SQVTM, CDR2 ANQGSEA. CDR3 length: 17 amino acids. The J segment lost 3 bases and the V segment lost 4 bases, leaving 12 bases of the junction unmatched. CDR3 region: CSVVWGSGQGYTGELFF. The DNA of the CDR3 is TGCAGCGTTGTGTGGGGCTCGGGACAGGGATACACCGGGGAGCTGTTTTTT.

This chain uses TRBV27 with TRBJ1-1; 8 bases are shared with TRBD1. This CDR3 spans 14 amino acids. Germline V gene data show CDR1 as MNHEY and CDR2 as SMNVEV (reference sequence). The V and J ends lost 4 bases and 1 base, in that order; junction bases with no gene match: 2. This chain's CDR3 is CASSYQGANTEAFF. The CDR3 bases are TGTGCCAGCAGTTACCAGGGGGCGAACACTGAAGCTTTCTTT.

This chain links TRBV7-3 with TRBJ2-1, with unresolved D. This CDR3 is 15 amino acids long. The V gene lost 1 base and the J gene lost 2 bases, with 9 bases spanning the gap. Germline V CDR1 and CDR2: SGHTA, FQGTGA. The CDR3, as DNA: TGTGCCAGCAGCTTAATCCCCGTAGCCTACAATGAGCAGTTCTTC. Amino acids: CASSLIPVAYNEQFF.

This chain links TRBV5-4 with TRBJ2-2; TRBD2 matches at 12 bases. Germline V gives CDR1 SGHNT, CDR2 YYREEE (reference sequence). V lost 0 bases to trimming and J lost 6 bases; unmatched junction nucleotides: 6. The CDR3 runs to 17 residues. The CDR3 sequence: CASSLAWTSGKSGELFF. The CDR3 DNA reads TGTGCCAGCAGCTTGGCCTGGACTAGCGGGAAGTCCGGGGAGCTGTTTTTT. The full variable domain, rest sourced from reference TRBV5-4 and TRBJ2-2, is ETGVTQSPTHLIKTRGQQVTLRCSSQSGHNTVSWYQQALGQGPQFIFQYYREEENGRGNFPPRFSGLQFPNYSSELNVNALELDDSALYLCASSLAWTSGKSGELFFGEGSRLTVL.

This clone was detected only a few times. The chain couples TRBV19 to TRBJ2-7; 9 bases are a match to TRBD1. The CDR3 is made up of 14 amino acids. The germline V gene encodes CDR1 LNHDA and CDR2 SQIVND (reference sequence). J was trimmed by 4 bases and V by 6 bases; bases with no gene match: 7. The CDR3: CASSATGGSYEQYV. CDR3 in DNA: TGTGCCAGTAGCGCCACAGGGGGCTCATACGAGCAGTACGTC.

CDR3 in amino acids: CASREATTDTQYF. CDR3 sequence (DNA): TGTGCCAGCCGAGAAGCGACGACAGATACGCAGTATTTT. The gene calls are TRBV9 and TRBJ2-3; no definite D call. The CDR3 consists of 13 residues. From germline, CDR1 is SGDLS and CDR2 YYNGEE. V lost 7 bases, J lost 3 bases, and 12 bases lay in between. The full variable domain, its missing parts supplied by reference TRBV9 and TRBJ2-3, is DSGVTQTPKHLITATGQRVTLRCSPRSGDLSVYWYQQSLDQGLQFLIQYYNGEERAKGNILERFSAQQFPDLHSELNLSSLELGDSALYFCASREATTDTQYFGPGTRLTVL.

The CDR3 DNA is TGTGCCAGCAGTTTATGGGCTCAGGGGGCAACTAATGAAAAACTGTTTTTT. This sequence encodes CASSLWAQGATNEKLFF. The J gene is TRBJ1-4, the V gene TRBV28; 7 positions match TRBD1. The CDR3 has 17 residues. CDR1 is MDHEN and CDR2 is SYDVKM in the germline V gene. Losses at the gene ends were 0 bases for V and 0 bases for J; bases not matched to a gene: 4. Based on the CDR3 plus reference TRBV28 and TRBJ1-4, the full variable domain is DVKVTQSSRYLVKRTGEKVFLECVQDMDHENMFWYRQDPGLGLRLIYFSYDVKMKEKGDIPEGYSVSREKKERFSLILESASTNQTSMYLCASSLWAQGATNEKLFFGSGTQLSVL.

J is TRBJ2-7 and V is TRBV6-6; no firm D call. There are 11 residues in the CDR3. The germline gives CDR1 MNHNY, CDR2 SVGAGI (reference sequence). Trimming removed 3 bases at V and 6 bases at J, with 6 bases between. CDR3 loop: CASSYPSEQYF. CDR3 in DNA: TGTGCCAGCAGTTATCCCAGCGAGCAGTACTTC.